The T cell receptor (beta chain) described here comes from a study of early T cells in non-severe SARS-CoV-2 infection. Overall study context: Investigators sequenced bulk RNA drawn from unsorted whole blood, and chains remained unpaired.

With 2 bases removed from V and 10 bases from J, the gap between germline ends came to 12 bases. Looked up from germline, CDR1 is DFQATT and CDR2 is SNEGSKA (reference sequence). The CDR3 is 12 residues long. Using its own MiXCR run on the 5' RACE reads, TCRdb lists one record per CDR3 protein. The top ten clones hold roughly 13% of a sample with fewer than 55,000 distinct CDR3 sequences, 9.5% to 12% of them seen once. This sequence joins TRBV20-1 and TRBJ2-1, with D possibly being TRBD2 (6 bases). The sequenced material came from whole blood. The receptor was isolated from an adult who was a healthcare worker with PCR-confirmed SARS-CoV-2 infection or an uninfected control (not recorded which). CDR3 loop: CSARRLGEEQFF. CDR3 DNA: TGCAGTGCTAGAAGACTAGGCGAGGAGCAGTTCTTC.